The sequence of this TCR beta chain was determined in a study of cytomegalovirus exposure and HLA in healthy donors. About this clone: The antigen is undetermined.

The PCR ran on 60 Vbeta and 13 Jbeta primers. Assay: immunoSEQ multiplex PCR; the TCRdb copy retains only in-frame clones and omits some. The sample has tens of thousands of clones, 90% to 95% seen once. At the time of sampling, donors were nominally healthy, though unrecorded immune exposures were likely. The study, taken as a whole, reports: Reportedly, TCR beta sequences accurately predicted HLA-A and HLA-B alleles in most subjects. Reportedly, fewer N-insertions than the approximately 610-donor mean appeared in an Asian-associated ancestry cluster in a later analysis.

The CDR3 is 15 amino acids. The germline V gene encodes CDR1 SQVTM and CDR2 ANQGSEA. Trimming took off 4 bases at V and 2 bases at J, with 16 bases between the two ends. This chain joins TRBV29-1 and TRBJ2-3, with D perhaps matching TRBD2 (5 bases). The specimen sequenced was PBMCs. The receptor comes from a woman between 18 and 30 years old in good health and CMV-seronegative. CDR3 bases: TGCAGCGTTGTAGGAGCGGTCGGCTACACAGATACGCAGTATTTT. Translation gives CSVVGAVGYTDTQYF.